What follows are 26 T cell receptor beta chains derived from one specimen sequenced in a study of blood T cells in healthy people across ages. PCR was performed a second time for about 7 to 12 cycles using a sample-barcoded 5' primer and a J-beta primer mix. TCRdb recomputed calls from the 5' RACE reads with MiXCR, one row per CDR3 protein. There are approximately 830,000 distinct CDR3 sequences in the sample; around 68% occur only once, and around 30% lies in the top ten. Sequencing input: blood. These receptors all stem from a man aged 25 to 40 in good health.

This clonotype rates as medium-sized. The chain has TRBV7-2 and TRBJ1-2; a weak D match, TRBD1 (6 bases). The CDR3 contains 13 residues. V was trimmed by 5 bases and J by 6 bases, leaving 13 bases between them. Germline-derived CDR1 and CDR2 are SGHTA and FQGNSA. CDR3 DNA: TGTGCCAGCAGCATTCAGGGGTCGGATGGCTACACCTTC. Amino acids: CASSIQGSDGYTF.

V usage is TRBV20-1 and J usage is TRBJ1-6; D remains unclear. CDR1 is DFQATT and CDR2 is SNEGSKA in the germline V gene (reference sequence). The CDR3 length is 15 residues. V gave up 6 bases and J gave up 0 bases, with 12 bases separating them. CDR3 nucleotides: TGCAGTGCAAGCCCCGGGGTCTCCTATAATTCACCCCTCCACTTT. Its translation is CSASPGVSYNSPLHF.

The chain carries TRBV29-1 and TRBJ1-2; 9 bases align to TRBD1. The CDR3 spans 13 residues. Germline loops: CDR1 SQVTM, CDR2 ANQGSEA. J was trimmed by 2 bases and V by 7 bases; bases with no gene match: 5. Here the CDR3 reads CSALTGGNYGYTF. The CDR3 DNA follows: TGCAGCGCCCTGACAGGGGGGAACTATGGCTACACCTTC.

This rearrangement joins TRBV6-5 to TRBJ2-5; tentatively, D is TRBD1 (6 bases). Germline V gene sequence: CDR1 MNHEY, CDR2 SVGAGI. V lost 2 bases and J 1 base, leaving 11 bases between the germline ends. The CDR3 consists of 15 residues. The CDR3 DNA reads TGTGCCAGCAGTTACCGGACAGTCTTCCAAGAGACCCAGTACTTC. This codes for CASSYRTVFQETQYF.

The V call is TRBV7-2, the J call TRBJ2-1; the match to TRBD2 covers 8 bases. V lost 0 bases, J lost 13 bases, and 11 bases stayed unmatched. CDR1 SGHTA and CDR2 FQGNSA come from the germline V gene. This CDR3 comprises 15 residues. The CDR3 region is CASSLALAGFETQFF. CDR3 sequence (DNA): TGTGCCAGCAGCTTAGCCCTAGCGGGCTTCGAGACCCAGTTCTTC.

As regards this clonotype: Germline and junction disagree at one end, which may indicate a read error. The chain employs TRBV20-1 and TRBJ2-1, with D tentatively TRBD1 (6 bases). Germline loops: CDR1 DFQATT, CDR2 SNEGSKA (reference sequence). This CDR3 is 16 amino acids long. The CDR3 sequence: CSARELGASSYNEQFF. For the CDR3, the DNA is TGCAGTGCTCGAGAGCTGGGGGCGAGCTCCTACAATGAGCAGTTCTTC.

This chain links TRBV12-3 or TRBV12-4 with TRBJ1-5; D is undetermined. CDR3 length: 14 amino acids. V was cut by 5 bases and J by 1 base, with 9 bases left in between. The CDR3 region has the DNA TGTGCCAGCAGTGTGTACCCCAGCAATCAGCCCCAGCATTTT. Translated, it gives CASSVYPSNQPQHF.

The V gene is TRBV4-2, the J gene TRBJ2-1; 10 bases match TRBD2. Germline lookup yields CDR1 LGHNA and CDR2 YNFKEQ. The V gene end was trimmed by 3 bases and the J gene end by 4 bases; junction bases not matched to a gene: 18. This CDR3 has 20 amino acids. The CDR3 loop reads CASSHLWVDSGGGLYNEQFF. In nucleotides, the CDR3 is TGTGCCAGCAGCCACCTATGGGTTGACAGCGGGGGGGGATTATACAATGAGCAGTTCTTC.

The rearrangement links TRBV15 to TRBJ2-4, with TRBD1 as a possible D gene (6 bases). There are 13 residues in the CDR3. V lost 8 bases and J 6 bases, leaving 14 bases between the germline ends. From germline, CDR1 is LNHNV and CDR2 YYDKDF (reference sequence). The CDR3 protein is CATAGQGRNIQYF. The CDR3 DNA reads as TGTGCCACCGCAGGCCAGGGGAGAAACATTCAGTACTTC.

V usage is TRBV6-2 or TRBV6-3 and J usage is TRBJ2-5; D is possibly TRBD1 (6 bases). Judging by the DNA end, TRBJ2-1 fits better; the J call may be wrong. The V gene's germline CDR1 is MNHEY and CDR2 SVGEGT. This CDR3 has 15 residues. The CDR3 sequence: CASSYVGQTQETQFF. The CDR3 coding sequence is TGTGCCAGCAGTTACGTCGGACAGACTCAAGAGACCCAGTTCTTC.

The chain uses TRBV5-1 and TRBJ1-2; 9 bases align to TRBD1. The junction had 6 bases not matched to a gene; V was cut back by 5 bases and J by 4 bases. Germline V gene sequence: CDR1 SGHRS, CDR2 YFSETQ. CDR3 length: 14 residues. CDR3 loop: CASRGTGSGYGYTF. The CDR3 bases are TGCGCCAGCAGGGGGACAGGGAGCGGCTATGGCTACACCTTC.

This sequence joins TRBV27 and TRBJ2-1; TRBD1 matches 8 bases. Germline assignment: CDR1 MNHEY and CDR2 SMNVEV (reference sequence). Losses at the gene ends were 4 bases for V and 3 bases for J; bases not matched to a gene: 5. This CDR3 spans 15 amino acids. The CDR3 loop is CASSYTGGHYNEQFF. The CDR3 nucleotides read TGTGCCAGCAGTTACACAGGGGGTCACTACAATGAGCAGTTCTTC.

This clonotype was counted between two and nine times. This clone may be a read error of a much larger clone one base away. This CDR3 reads CAGRHDPGKGQYF. CDR3 DNA: TGTGCCGGCAGGCACGATCCAGGGAAGGGGCAGTACTTC. The chain uses TRBV6-5 and TRBJ2-4; D is possibly TRBD1 (5 bases). Per the germline V gene, CDR1 is MNHEY and CDR2 is SVGAGI. This CDR3 has 13 amino acids.

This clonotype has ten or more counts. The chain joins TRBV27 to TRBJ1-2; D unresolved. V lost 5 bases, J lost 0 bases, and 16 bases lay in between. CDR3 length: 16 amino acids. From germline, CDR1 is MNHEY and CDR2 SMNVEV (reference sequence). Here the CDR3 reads CASSHRFEEANYGYTF. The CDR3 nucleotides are TGTGCCAGCAGTCATAGGTTCGAGGAGGCTAACTATGGCTACACCTTC.

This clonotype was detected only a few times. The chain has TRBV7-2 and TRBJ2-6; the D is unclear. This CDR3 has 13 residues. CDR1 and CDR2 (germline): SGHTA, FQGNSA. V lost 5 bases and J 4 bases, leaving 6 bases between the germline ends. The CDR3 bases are TGTGCCAGCAGCCCAAGGGGGGCCAACGTCCTGACTTTC. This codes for CASSPRGANVLTF.

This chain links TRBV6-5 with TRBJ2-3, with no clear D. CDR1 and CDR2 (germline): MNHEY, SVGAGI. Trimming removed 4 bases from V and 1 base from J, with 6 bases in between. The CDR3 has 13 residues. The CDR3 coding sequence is TGTGCCAGCAGTTCGGCTGGCACAGATACGCAGTATTTT. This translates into CASSSAGTDTQYF.

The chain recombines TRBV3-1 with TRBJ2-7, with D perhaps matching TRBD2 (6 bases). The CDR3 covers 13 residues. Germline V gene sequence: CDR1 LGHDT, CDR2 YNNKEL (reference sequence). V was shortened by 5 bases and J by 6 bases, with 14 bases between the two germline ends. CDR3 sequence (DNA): TGTGCCAGCAGCACTACAAAAGCGGGCGAGCAGTACTTC. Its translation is CASSTTKAGEQYF.

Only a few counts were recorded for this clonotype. The CDR3 loop is CASWGTDTQYF. The CDR3 nucleotides are TGTGCCAGCTGGGGCACAGATACGCAGTATTTT. The rearrangement links TRBV6-6 to TRBJ2-3, with D unresolved. Trimming took 8 bases from V and 1 from J, leaving 4 bases between them. This CDR3 contains 11 residues. CDR1 and CDR2 from the germline V gene are MNHNY and SVGAGI (reference sequence).

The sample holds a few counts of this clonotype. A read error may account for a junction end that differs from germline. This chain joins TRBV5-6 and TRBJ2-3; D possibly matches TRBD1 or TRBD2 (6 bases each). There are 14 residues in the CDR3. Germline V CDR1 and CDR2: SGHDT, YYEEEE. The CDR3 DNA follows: TGTGCCAGTAGCTTGGACAGCGGGCGAGATACGCAGTATTTT. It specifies CASSLDSGRDTQYF.

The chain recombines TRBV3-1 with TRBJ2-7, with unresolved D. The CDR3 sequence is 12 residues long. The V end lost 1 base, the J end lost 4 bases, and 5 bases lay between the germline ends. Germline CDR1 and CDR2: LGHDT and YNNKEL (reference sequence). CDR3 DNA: TGTGCCAGCAGCCAAGTCATATACGAGCAGTACTTC. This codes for CASSQVIYEQYF.

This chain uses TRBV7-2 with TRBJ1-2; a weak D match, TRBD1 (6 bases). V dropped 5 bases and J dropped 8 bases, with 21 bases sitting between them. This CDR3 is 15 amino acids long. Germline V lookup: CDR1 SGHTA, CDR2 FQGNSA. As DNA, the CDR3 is TGTGCCAGCAGCCCCTCGGGGAGGGACATGGGGGGCTACACCTTC. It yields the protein CASSPSGRDMGGYTF.

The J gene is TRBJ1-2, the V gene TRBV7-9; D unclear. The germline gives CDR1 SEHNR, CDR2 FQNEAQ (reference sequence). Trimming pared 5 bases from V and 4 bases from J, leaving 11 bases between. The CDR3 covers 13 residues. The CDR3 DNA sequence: TGTGCCAGCAGCGAGATGGCGGCCTATGGCTACACCTTC. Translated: CASSEMAAYGYTF.

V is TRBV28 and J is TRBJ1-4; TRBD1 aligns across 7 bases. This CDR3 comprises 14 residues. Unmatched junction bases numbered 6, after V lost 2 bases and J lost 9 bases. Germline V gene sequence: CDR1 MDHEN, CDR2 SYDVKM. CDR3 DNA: TGTGCCAGCAGTTTAAGGGCAGGGGGTAAAAAACTGTTTTTT. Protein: CASSLRAGGKKLFF.

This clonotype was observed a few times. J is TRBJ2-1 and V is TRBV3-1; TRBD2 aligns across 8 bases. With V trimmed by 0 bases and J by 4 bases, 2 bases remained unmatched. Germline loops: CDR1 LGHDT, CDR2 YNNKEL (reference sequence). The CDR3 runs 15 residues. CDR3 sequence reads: CASSQDGGGYNEQFF. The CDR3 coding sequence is TGTGCCAGCAGCCAAGACGGCGGGGGGTACAATGAGCAGTTCTTC.

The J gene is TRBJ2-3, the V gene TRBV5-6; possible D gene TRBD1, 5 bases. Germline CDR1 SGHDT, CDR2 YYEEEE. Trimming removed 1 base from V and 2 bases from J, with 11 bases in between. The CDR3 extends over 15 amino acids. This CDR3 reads CASSLPGSNTDTQYF. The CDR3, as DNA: TGTGCCAGCAGCTTGCCAGGGTCGAACACAGATACGCAGTATTTT.

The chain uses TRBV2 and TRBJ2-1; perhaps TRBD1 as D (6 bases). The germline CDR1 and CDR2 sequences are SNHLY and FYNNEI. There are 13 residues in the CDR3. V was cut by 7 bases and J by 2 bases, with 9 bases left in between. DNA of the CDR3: TGTGCCAGCATAGGACAGACCTACAATGAGCAGTTCTTC. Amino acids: CASIGQTYNEQFF. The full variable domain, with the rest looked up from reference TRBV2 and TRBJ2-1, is EPEVTQTPSHQVTQMGQEVILRCVPISNHLYFYWYRQILGQKVEFLVSFYNNEISEKSEIFDDQFSVERPDGSNFTLKIRSTKLEDSAMYFCASIGQTYNEQFFGPGTRLTVL.